The 11 T cell receptor beta chains below all came from one sample that was sequenced in a study of blood T cell repertoires in COVID-19. The data were produced by immunoSEQ multiplex PCR, yet TCRdb's version contains in-frame clones alone and is incomplete. The repertoire has 250,000 to 350,000 clones, roughly 90% of them found once; the top ten carry 6.4%. The sample taken for sequencing was peripheral blood. The receptors shown here come from a young man who had recovered from COVID-19.

This sequence joins TRBV3-1 (or the pseudogene TRBV3-2) and TRBJ2-5; 8 bases are shared with TRBD2. The CDR3 runs to 16 residues. Per germline, CDR1 LGHDT and CDR2 YNNKEL (reference sequence). Losses at the gene ends were 3 bases for V and 2 bases for J; bases not matched to a gene: 8. CDR3 DNA: TGTGCCAGCAGCCACTTAGGACTAGCTAGACAAGAGACCCAGTACTTC. It codes for CASSHLGLARQETQYF.

Comment on this clone: Within the sample, other DNA sequences also encode this same CDR3. The chain links TRBV7-3 to TRBJ2-2; possible D gene TRBD2, 6 bases. The V gene's germline CDR1 is SGHTA and CDR2 FQGTGA. The V and J ends lost 1 base and 0 bases respectively, with 9 bases between them. The CDR3 has 16 residues. The CDR3 DNA reads as TGTGCCAGCAGCTTAAGTGGGGGGACGAACACCGGGGAGCTGTTTTTT. As protein: CASSLSGGTNTGELFF.

V is TRBV5-1 and J is TRBJ1-4; 12 bases are shared with TRBD1. V shed 4 bases, J shed 6 bases, and the junction held 4 bases outside the gene matches. Per germline, CDR1 SGHRS and CDR2 YFSETQ. CDR3 size: 15 residues. The CDR3 DNA reads as TGCGCCAGCAGCACGGGACAGGGGGCAGATGAAAAACTGTTTTTT. Translation: CASSTGQGADEKLFF.

The rearrangement links TRBV27 to TRBJ2-2; D call uncertain. This CDR3 spans 16 amino acids. In germline, CDR1 is MNHEY, CDR2 SMNVEV (reference sequence). V lost 3 bases and J lost 0, with 11 bases in between. CDR3 bases: TGTGCCAGCAGTTTTAAAGTCACGGCGAACACCGGGGAGCTGTTTTTT. Translating gives CASSFKVTANTGELFF.

The V call is TRBV3-1 (or the pseudogene TRBV3-2), the J call TRBJ2-1; tentative D call: TRBD2 (7 bases). Between the trimmed V and J ends, which lost 5 bases and 5 bases, there was a span of 22 bases. The CDR3 length is 17 residues. Germline V lookup: CDR1 LGHDT, CDR2 YNNKEL (reference sequence). CDR3 sequence: CASSEGGISGSNNEQFF. The CDR3 coding sequence is TGTGCCAGCAGCGAAGGGGGAATTAGCGGGTCAAACAATGAGCAGTTCTTC.

The V and J genes are TRBV10-1 and TRBJ2-1; the match to TRBD2 covers 12 bases. The germline gives CDR1 WNHNN, CDR2 SYGVQD (reference sequence). The trim removed 5 bases at V and 8 bases at J, leaving 19 bases unmatched. The CDR3 loop spans 19 amino acids. CDR3 protein: CASSQSGLAGLTPGDEQFF. DNA of the CDR3: TGCGCCAGCAGTCAATCGGGACTAGCGGGTCTAACCCCCGGGGATGAGCAGTTCTTC.

This chain uses TRBV5-5 with TRBJ2-7, with TRBD1 matching over 7 bases. Germline values: CDR1 SGHKS, CDR2 YYEKEE (reference sequence). V lost 2 bases to trimming and J lost 4 bases; unmatched junction nucleotides: 9. This CDR3 comprises 15 residues. The CDR3 DNA reads TGTGCCAGCAGCTTACAAAGGGGGCAGTTTTACGAGCAGTACTTC. Its protein is CASSLQRGQFYEQYF.

The CDR3 here is CASSFGSGSNEQFF. The CDR3 coding sequence is TGTGCCAGCAGCTTTGGATCGGGTAGCAATGAGCAGTTCTTC. The chain carries TRBV5-4 and TRBJ2-1; D call uncertain. Germline values: CDR1 SGHNT, CDR2 YYREEE (reference sequence). The CDR3 totals 14 residues. Trimming took off 2 bases at V and 6 bases at J, with 12 bases between the two ends.

This chain links TRBV5-4 with TRBJ2-7; D is possibly TRBD1 (6 bases). This CDR3 spans 14 amino acids. Germline CDR1 and CDR2: SGHNT and YYREEE (reference sequence). Trimming took 4 bases from V and 2 from J, leaving 13 bases between them. The CDR3 nucleotides are TGTGCCAGCAGCCTCCGGGACAATACCTACGAGCAGTACTTC. It translates to CASSLRDNTYEQYF. Full variable domain (outside the CDR3, taken from reference TRBV5-4 and TRBJ2-7): ETGVTQSPTHLIKTRGQQVTLRCSSQSGHNTVSWYQQALGQGPQFIFQYYREEENGRGNFPPRFSGLQFPNYSSELNVNALELDDSALYLCASSLRDNTYEQYFGPGTRLTVT.

This chain uses TRBV11-2 with TRBJ2-7, with 11 bases fitting TRBD2. After removal of 0 bases from V and 6 bases from J, the junction contained 7 bases not matched to a gene. There are 16 residues in the CDR3. The germline V gene has CDR1 SGHAT and CDR2 FQNNGV. Written as DNA, the CDR3 is TGTGCCAGCAGCTTAGAACCACTAGCGGGAGTCTCCGAGCAGTACTTC. Residues: CASSLEPLAGVSEQYF.

The chain links TRBV5-4 to TRBJ2-3; the match to TRBD1 covers 7 bases. CDR1 SGHNT and CDR2 YYREEE come from the germline V gene (reference sequence). The CDR3 contains 16 residues. The ends lost 0 bases at V and 0 bases at J; junction bases unmatched: 4. The CDR3 coding sequence is TGTGCCAGCAGCTTGGCCGACAGGGCTAGCACAGATACGCAGTATTTT. It translates to CASSLADRASTDTQYF.